Following are 19 T cell receptor beta chains from one sample sequenced in a study of TIL therapy for anti-PD-1-resistant metastatic lung cancer. Sequencing used immunoSEQ v3. The data were produced by immunoSEQ multiplex PCR, yet TCRdb's version contains in-frame clones alone and is incomplete. The table has about 15,000 clones, around 86% seen once. The time point here: pre-treatment sample, taken before nivolumab and TIL therapy. This material consisted of blood, taken at baseline. The receptors here all came from a person aged 25 to 80 with non-small cell lung cancer.

J is TRBJ2-3 and V is TRBV7-2; 14 bases agree with TRBD2. J was trimmed by 4 bases and V by 5 bases; bases with no gene match: 5. The CDR3 runs to 16 residues. Germline CDR1 and CDR2: SGHTA and FQGNSA. As DNA, the CDR3 is TGTGCCAGCAGCCCGACTAGCGGGGGGGCGGCAGATACGCAGTATTTT. As protein: CASSPTSGGAADTQYF.

In DNA form, the CDR3 reads TGTGCCAGTAGCCGCGGGCCAGATTTTGGCGATACGCAGTATTTT. Amino acids: CASSRGPDFGDTQYF. The chain carries TRBV19 and TRBJ2-3; D may be TRBD2 (5 bases). The CDR3 consists of 15 residues. V was cut by 6 bases and J by 6 bases, with 19 bases left in between. Germline V gene lookup returns CDR1 LNHDA and CDR2 SQIVND (reference sequence).

The chain carries TRBV6-6 and TRBJ2-7; the match to TRBD2 covers 8 bases. The CDR3 extends over 15 amino acids. The germline gives CDR1 MNHNY, CDR2 SVGAGI (reference sequence). After removal of 10 bases from V and 3 bases from J, the junction contained 14 bases not matched to a gene. CDR3 amino acids: CATDARGLGLYEQYV. For the CDR3, the DNA is TGTGCCACAGACGCACGGGGACTAGGTCTCTACGAGCAGTACGTC.

The chain recombines TRBV27 with TRBJ2-1; D not certain. CDR1 is MNHEY, CDR2 SMNVEV, per germline (reference sequence). V shed 3 bases and J shed 0 bases, with 9 bases lying between them. The CDR3 is 15 amino acids. The CDR3 coding sequence is TGTGCCAGCAGTTTGTATCCGAGCTCCTACAATGAGCAGTTCTTC. Protein sequence: CASSLYPSSYNEQFF.

The genes are TRBV5-4 and TRBJ2-2; D gene unclear. Trimming left V 4 bases short and J 0 bases short, with 7 bases between. Germline V gives CDR1 SGHNT, CDR2 YYREEE (reference sequence). This CDR3 has 14 amino acids. The CDR3 loop reads CASSTYANTGELFF. The CDR3 DNA follows: TGTGCCAGCAGCACTTACGCGAACACCGGGGAGCTGTTTTTT.

This clone has a single count. The J gene is TRBJ2-5, the V gene TRBV7-9; 8 bases fit TRBD2. The V gene's germline CDR1 is SEHNR and CDR2 FQNEAQ (reference sequence). Unmatched junction bases numbered 7, after V lost 6 bases and J lost 1 base. This CDR3 is built from 15 residues. CDR3 amino acids: CASRGGGSPQETQYF. CDR3 nucleotides: TGTGCCAGCAGAGGCGGGGGGTCCCCCCAAGAGACCCAGTACTTC.

This clone was found a few times. This chain links TRBV5-1 with TRBJ2-3; 14 nucleotides agree with TRBD2. The length of the CDR3 is 17 residues. J lost 1 base, V lost 2 bases, and 3 bases had no gene match. The V gene's germline CDR1 is SGHRS and CDR2 YFSETQ. The CDR3 protein is CASSFRGLAGGTDTQYF. CDR3 sequence (DNA): TGCGCCAGCAGCTTCAGGGGACTAGCGGGGGGCACAGATACGCAGTATTTT.

The rearrangement joins TRBV4-3 to TRBJ1-1; no definite D call. Germline lookup yields CDR1 LGHNA and CDR2 YSLEER. Trimming removed 4 bases from V and 5 bases from J, with 14 bases in between. The CDR3 spans 14 residues. Written as DNA, the CDR3 is TGCGCCAGCAGCCCTTCCTGGGGAGGAACTGAAGCTTTCTTT. Translation gives CASSPSWGGTEAFF.

This rearrangement joins TRBV30 to TRBJ1-2; D gene uncertain. Germline V gene lookup returns CDR1 GTSNPN and CDR2 SVGIG (reference sequence). This CDR3 spans 15 amino acids. V was pared by 3 bases and J by 0 bases, with 14 bases between. The CDR3 loop reads CAWSVGRATNYGYTF. CDR3 DNA sequence: TGTGCCTGGAGCGTAGGCCGAGCGACTAACTATGGCTACACCTTC.

The chain combines TRBV19 with TRBJ2-5; TRBD1 is a possible D gene (5 bases). This CDR3 comprises 13 residues. Trimming removed 3 bases from V and 1 base from J, with 6 bases in between. Looked up from germline, CDR1 is LNHDA and CDR2 is SQIVND (reference sequence). CDR3 residues: CASSMTAQETQYF. In nucleotides, the CDR3 is TGTGCCAGTAGTATGACAGCCCAAGAGACCCAGTACTTC. Combining the CDR3 with reference TRBV19 and TRBJ2-5 gives the whole variable domain DGGITQSPKYLFRKEGQNVTLSCEQNLNHDAMYWYRQDPGQGLRLIYYSQIVNDFQKGDIAEGYSVSREKKESFPLTVTSAQKNPTAFYLCASSMTAQETQYFGPGTRLLVL.

In regard to this clone: Mismatch with germline at one junction end may stem from a read error. This CDR3 is CASLQGAKYGYTF. CDR3 sequence (DNA): TGTGCCAGCCTACAGGGGGCTAAATATGGCTACACCTTC. V is TRBV28 and J is TRBJ1-2; 9 bases fit TRBD1. The CDR3 sequence is 13 residues long. Germline V gene data show CDR1 as MDHEN and CDR2 as SYDVKM.

The genes are TRBV5-8 and TRBJ2-7; the D is unclear. The CDR3 extends over 12 amino acids. V was cut by 0 bases and J by 5 bases, with 6 bases left in between. Germline V lookup: CDR1 SGHTS, CDR2 YDEGEE. CDR3 in amino acids: CASSLVRDEQYF. CDR3 DNA: TGTGCCAGCAGCTTGGTACGCGACGAGCAGTACTTC. Based on the CDR3 plus reference TRBV5-8 and TRBJ2-7, the full variable domain is EAGVTQSPTHLIKTRGQQATLRCSPISGHTSVYWYQQALGLGLQFLLWYDEGEERNRGNFPPRFSGRQFPNYSSELNVNALELEDSALYLCASSLVRDEQYFGPGTRLTVT.

V is TRBV28 and J is TRBJ1-1, with 9 bases fitting TRBD1. CDR3 length equals 16 residues. After removal of 6 bases from V and 3 bases from J, the junction contained 11 bases not matched to a gene. CDR1 and CDR2 (germline): MDHEN, SYDVKM. CDR3 coding DNA: TGTGCCAGCAGATCGGACAGGGGTTCAGGCGACACTGAAGCTTTCTTT. Amino acid sequence: CASRSDRGSGDTEAFF.

The CDR3 nucleotides are TGTGCCAGCACCTTCGGCGGGGCACAGGGGGCGGGCTACAATGAGCAGTTCTTC. It is translated as CASTFGGAQGAGYNEQFF. The V gene is TRBV28, the J gene TRBJ2-1, with 9 bases identical to TRBD1. CDR1 MDHEN and CDR2 SYDVKM come from the germline V gene. The CDR3 runs 18 residues. V trimming: 7 bases; J trimming: 3 bases; junction bases outside the gene matches: 16.

The genes are TRBV27 and TRBJ2-7; D is unresolved. This CDR3 spans 14 amino acids. Trimming cost V 5 bases and J 2 bases, with 13 bases left between them. CDR1 and CDR2 from the germline V gene are MNHEY and SMNVEV (reference sequence). CDR3 protein: CASSPRVATYEQYV. The CDR3 DNA sequence: TGTGCCAGCAGTCCCCGGGTTGCGACCTACGAGCAGTACGTC.

The chain recombines TRBV10-3 with TRBJ1-3; D not certain. The length of the CDR3 is 15 residues. The germline gives CDR1 ENHRY, CDR2 SYGVKD. Trimming shortened V by 4 bases and J by 0 bases, and 10 bases separated the two germline ends. The CDR3 DNA reads TGTGCCATCAGTGGTCGACGGGACTCTGGAAACACCATATATTTT. Translation gives CAISGRRDSGNTIYF.

This clone is a singleton in its sample. The gene calls are TRBV10-3 and TRBJ1-1, with 7 bases matching TRBD1. Germline V gene sequence: CDR1 ENHRY, CDR2 SYGVKD. J gave up 4 bases and V 6 bases, and 14 bases lay outside the gene matches. This CDR3 region has 16 residues. The CDR3 coding sequence is TGTGCCATCAGGGACTACCCTTTGGCAGGGGGCACTGAAGCTTTCTTT. It yields the protein CAIRDYPLAGGTEAFF.

This clone was seen a handful of times. The chain joins TRBV28 to TRBJ1-4, with D unresolved. The V end was cut by 2 bases, the J end by 6 bases, with 16 bases between. Germline CDR1 is MDHEN and CDR2 is SYDVKM. CDR3 length: 16 residues. CDR3 DNA sequence: TGTGCCAGCAGTTTAGGGAGCCCATGGGCGGATGAAAAACTGTTTTTT. Translation: CASSLGSPWADEKLFF.

The rearrangement links TRBV25-1 to TRBJ1-5; no clear D. Trimming took 6 bases from V and 2 from J, leaving 14 bases between them. This CDR3 is 15 amino acids long. The germline CDR1 and CDR2 sequences are MGHDK and SYGVNS. CDR3 in amino acids: CASSGRGVGNQPQHF. CDR3 sequence (DNA): TGTGCCAGCAGCGGGCGGGGTGTCGGCAATCAGCCCCAGCATTTT.